A single sample is the source of the 25 T cell receptor beta chains below, sequenced in a study of cytomegalovirus exposure and HLA in healthy donors listed by TCRdb under 2017. Library creation used the immunoSEQ multiplex PCR assay. The multiplex PCR relied on a mix of 60 forward primers for TCR Vbeta segments and 13 reverse primers for TCR Jbeta segments. What TCRdb holds here is the immuneACCESS table cut down to in-frame rearrangements. Part of the clones is not present; checked against another copy, under half of the missing clones reflect an unresolved V gene, and the others are unexplained. In all, the sample holds fewer than 250,000 clones, and roughly four fifths of those were seen once. Roughly 1.5% of the sample rests with the top ten. Sequencing was carried out using PBMCs. These receptors were taken from a girl aged 10 to 17 in good health and CMV-seronegative.

The V call is TRBV28, the J call TRBJ1-2; 9 nucleotides agree with TRBD1. CDR3 length: 14 amino acids. Per the germline V gene, CDR1 is MDHEN and CDR2 is SYDVKM. Germline trimming cut 5 bases from V and 8 bases from J; bases unmatched to any gene: 9. CDR3 amino acids: CASSNGQGTGGYTF. The CDR3 nucleotides read TGTGCCAGCAGTAACGGACAGGGGACTGGGGGCTACACCTTC.

The CDR3 reads CASIPWTSGADTQYF. In DNA, the CDR3 is TGTGCCAGCATACCTTGGACTAGCGGGGCAGATACGCAGTATTTT. The chain couples TRBV28 to TRBJ2-3; 12 positions agree with TRBD2. From germline, CDR1 is MDHEN and CDR2 SYDVKM. The CDR3 extends over 15 amino acids. The J segment lost 4 bases and the V segment lost 7 bases, leaving 6 bases of the junction unmatched.

This clone has a single count. The J gene is TRBJ2-3, the V gene TRBV7-9; 7 nucleotides agree with TRBD1. The CDR3 totals 15 residues. Germline V lookup: CDR1 SEHNR, CDR2 FQNEAQ (reference sequence). Trimming cost V 4 bases and J 2 bases; bases outside gene matches: 6. Written as DNA, the CDR3 is TGTGCCAGCAGCTCAACACAGGGGACCACAGATACGCAGTATTTT. Amino acids: CASSSTQGTTDTQYF.

The J gene is TRBJ2-3, the V gene TRBV18; 7 bases map to TRBD1. V lost 3 bases, J lost 0 bases, and 6 bases stayed unmatched. The CDR3 is 16 residues long. In germline, CDR1 is KGHSH, CDR2 LQKENI. The CDR3 sequence is CASSPTGQLSTDTQYF. The CDR3 DNA reads as TGTGCCAGCTCACCGACGGGACAGCTGAGCACAGATACGCAGTATTTT.

Written as DNA, the CDR3 is TGTGCCAGCAGCCCATTGACAGGGTCCTATGGCTACACCTTC. Protein: CASSPLTGSYGYTF. The chain links TRBV7-9 to TRBJ1-2, with TRBD1 identical over 7 bases. V dropped 5 bases and J dropped 4; count of bases not matched to a gene: 7. Per the germline V gene, CDR1 is SEHNR and CDR2 is FQNEAQ (reference sequence). The CDR3 runs to 14 residues.

This chain joins TRBV5-4 and TRBJ2-3; D is perhaps TRBD2 (6 bases). Germline V gene data show CDR1 as SGHNT and CDR2 as YYREEE (reference sequence). The CDR3 runs 16 residues. V was clipped by 4 bases and J by 2 bases, with 17 bases between them. The CDR3 DNA reads TGTGCCAGCAGCCCGCCCGGTCGGCGGGACACAGATACGCAGTATTTT. It yields the protein CASSPPGRRDTDTQYF.

This clone was seen once. This chain links TRBV5-1 with TRBJ1-5; TRBD1 is a possible D gene (5 bases). The V end was cut by 0 bases, the J end by 4 bases, with 8 bases between. Germline-derived CDR1 and CDR2 are SGHRS and YFSETQ. The CDR3 loop spans 14 amino acids. The CDR3 reads CASSLEGPNQPQHF. The CDR3 nucleotides read TGCGCCAGCAGCTTGGAGGGGCCTAATCAGCCCCAGCATTTT.

J is TRBJ2-2 and V is TRBV5-6, with 9 positions matching TRBD1. V dropped 2 bases and J dropped 4; count of bases not matched to a gene: 3. Germline V gives CDR1 SGHDT, CDR2 YYEEEE. The CDR3 is 15 residues long. CDR3 DNA: TGTGCCAGCAGCTTTGTGACAGGGGGCACCGGGGAGCTGTTTTTT. Residues: CASSFVTGGTGELFF.

The chain joins TRBV28 to TRBJ2-5; D is unresolved. Germline CDR1 reads MDHEN; CDR2 reads SYDVKM. Trimming shortened V by 3 bases and J by 5 bases, and 10 bases separated the two germline ends. This CDR3 has 13 amino acids. CDR3 sequence reads: CASSLPSLETQYF. The DNA of the CDR3 is TGTGCCAGCAGTTTGCCTAGTTTGGAGACCCAGTACTTC.

The chain joins TRBV5-1 to TRBJ2-5, with 11 bases identical to TRBD2. The J call may be mistaken, given a closer DNA end match to TRBJ2-7. Looked up from germline, CDR1 is SGHRS and CDR2 is YFSETQ. The CDR3 has 17 amino acids. CDR3 in DNA: TGCGCCAGCAGCTTGTCCCTGACTAGCGGGGCGGGCTACGAGCAGTACTTC. Encoded protein: CASSLSLTSGAGYEQYF.

The V call is TRBV30, the J call TRBJ1-1, with D maybe TRBD1 (6 bases). The CDR3 has 13 amino acids. CDR1 and CDR2 from the germline V gene are GTSNPN and SVGIG (reference sequence). Trimming removed 3 bases at V and 4 bases at J, with 12 bases between. The CDR3 coding sequence is TGTGCCTGGAGCGGTGCAGGGGCCACTGAAGCTTTCTTT. The encoded protein is CAWSGAGATEAFF.

The chain links TRBV5-6 to TRBJ1-1, with TRBD1 as a possible D gene (5 bases). This CDR3 region has 11 residues. Deletions cut 7 bases from V and 8 bases from J, with 12 bases between. Germline CDR1 SGHDT, CDR2 YYEEEE. The chain's CDR3 is CASALGGEAFF. As DNA, the CDR3 is TGTGCCAGCGCACTCGGGGGGGAAGCTTTCTTT.

The rearrangement joins TRBV18 to TRBJ2-7; TRBD1 matches at 10 bases. Germline V gene data show CDR1 as KGHSH and CDR2 as LQKENI. V lost 2 bases, J lost 2 bases, and 6 bases stayed unmatched. CDR3 length: 16 residues. The chain's CDR3 is CASSPAGTGVTYEQYF. As DNA, the CDR3 is TGTGCCAGCTCACCAGCCGGGACAGGGGTGACCTACGAGCAGTACTTC.

This chain joins TRBV27 and TRBJ2-3; TRBD2 aligns across 7 bases. Germline trimming cut 4 bases from V and 3 bases from J; bases unmatched to any gene: 7. Germline V gene sequence: CDR1 MNHEY, CDR2 SMNVEV (reference sequence). The CDR3 runs to 15 residues. CDR3 coding DNA: TGTGCCAGCAGTTCACAGGAAGCGGGGACAGATACGCAGTATTTT. It yields the protein CASSSQEAGTDTQYF.

The gene calls are TRBV2 and TRBJ2-5, with TRBD1 matching 7 bases. With the DNA end fitting TRBJ2-7 better, the J assignment may be wrong. CDR1 is SNHLY and CDR2 is FYNNEI in the germline V gene. The CDR3 is 13 amino acids. In DNA, the CDR3 is TGTGCCAGCAGCCTGACAGGGAGATACGAGCAGTACTTC. It translates to CASSLTGRYEQYF.

The rearrangement links TRBV28 to TRBJ1-5; no definite D call. Per germline, CDR1 MDHEN and CDR2 SYDVKM. The CDR3 has 14 amino acids. V gave up 7 bases and J gave up 0 bases, with 10 bases separating them. In DNA form, the CDR3 reads TGTGCCAGCATCCTCTCGGGTAGCAATCAGCCCCAGCATTTT. Its protein product is CASILSGSNQPQHF.

This chain connects TRBV6-5 to TRBJ2-7, with TRBD1 matching 9 bases. Germline values: CDR1 MNHEY, CDR2 SVGAGI. The CDR3 spans 13 residues. The ends lost 10 bases at V and 4 bases at J; junction bases unmatched: 8. The CDR3 bases are TGTGCCACCGGTTGGACAGGGGCTTACGAGCAGTACTTC. Translation: CATGWTGAYEQYF.

This chain links TRBV28 with TRBJ1-1, with a tentative D call TRBD1 (5 bases). Trimming pared 5 bases from V and 5 bases from J, leaving 18 bases between. The CDR3 loop spans 15 amino acids. Per germline, CDR1 MDHEN and CDR2 SYDVKM. The CDR3 reads CASSPPGRSGTEAFF. Here the CDR3 DNA reads TGTGCCAGCAGTCCCCCAGGGCGGAGTGGGACTGAAGCTTTCTTT.

The genes are TRBV7-3 and TRBJ2-1, with 10 bases fitting TRBD2. Germline CDR1 SGHTA, CDR2 FQGTGA. The CDR3 has 15 amino acids. Trimming took 2 bases from V and 3 from J; bases not matched to a gene: 1. DNA of the CDR3: TGTGCCAGCAGCTTAGGGACTAGCGACTACAATGAGCAGTTCTTC. As protein: CASSLGTSDYNEQFF.

The chain uses TRBV29-1 and TRBJ1-2; D is ambiguous. CDR3 size: 13 residues. Trimming pared 7 bases from V and 4 bases from J, leaving 16 bases between. Germline CDR1 reads SQVTM; CDR2 reads ANQGSEA. The CDR3 here is CSAKTYEGYGYTF. The CDR3 region has the DNA TGCAGCGCGAAGACCTATGAGGGCTATGGCTACACCTTC.

The CDR3 sequence: CASSLAAGGTDTQYF. CDR3 coding DNA: TGTGCCAGCAGCTTAGCAGCAGGGGGCACAGATACGCAGTATTTT. This chain uses TRBV7-2 with TRBJ2-3; D possibly corresponds to TRBD1 (6 bases). Trimming took 0 bases from V and 1 from J, leaving 8 bases between them. Germline-derived CDR1 and CDR2 are SGHTA and FQGNSA. This CDR3 spans 15 amino acids.

This clone showed up just a few times. The chain recombines TRBV5-1 with TRBJ2-2, with 12 bases aligning to TRBD2. With V trimmed by 3 bases and J by 3 bases, 12 bases remained unmatched. The germline V gene encodes CDR1 SGHRS and CDR2 YFSETQ. CDR3 size: 19 residues. CDR3 loop: CASSSGGVLAGGDTGELFF. DNA of the CDR3: TGCGCCAGCAGCTCTGGAGGAGTACTAGCGGGAGGCGACACCGGGGAGCTGTTTTTT.

The rearrangement joins TRBV2 to TRBJ2-1, with 14 nucleotides matching TRBD2. In germline, CDR1 is SNHLY, CDR2 FYNNEI. V was clipped by 5 bases and J by 5 bases; unmatched bases: 14. The CDR3 covers 19 residues. In nucleotides, the CDR3 is TGTGCCAGCAGTCAACAGGGACTAGCGGGAGTTGCTGCGAACAATGAGCAGTTCTTC. Its protein is CASSQQGLAGVAANNEQFF.

V and J are TRBV5-6 and TRBJ1-2; D is undetermined. V was shortened by 1 base and J by 3 bases, with 16 bases between the two germline ends. The CDR3 loop spans 16 amino acids. CDR1 is SGHDT, CDR2 YYEEEE, per germline. The CDR3: CASSLLGKTGDYGYTF. The CDR3 DNA follows: TGTGCCAGCAGCTTGTTAGGAAAGACTGGTGACTATGGCTACACCTTC. The complete variable domain, with remaining parts taken from reference TRBV5-6 and TRBJ1-2, reads DAGVTQSPTHLIKTRGQQVTLRCSPKSGHDTVSWYQQALGQGPQFIFQYYEEEERQRGNFPDRFSGHQFPNYSSELNVNALLLGDSALYLCASSLLGKTGDYGYTFGSGTRLTVV.

This clone was detected once. This chain connects TRBV11-2 to TRBJ2-1; D might be TRBD2 (7 bases). CDR3 length: 17 residues. Germline lookup yields CDR1 SGHAT and CDR2 FQNNGV. V lost 5 bases, J lost 8 bases, and 25 bases lay in between. The CDR3 nucleotides are TGTGCCAGCAGCGGTAAGGGAGGGGGACCCCCCGGCGATGAGCAGTTCTTC. This codes for CASSGKGGGPPGDEQFF. The full variable domain, completed using reference TRBV11-2 and TRBJ2-1, is EAGVAQSPRYKIIEKRQSVAFWCNPISGHATLYWYQQILGQGPKLLIQFQNNGVVDDSQLPKDRFSAERLKGVDSTLKIQPAKLEDSAVYLCASSGKGGGPPGDEQFFGPGTRLTVL.